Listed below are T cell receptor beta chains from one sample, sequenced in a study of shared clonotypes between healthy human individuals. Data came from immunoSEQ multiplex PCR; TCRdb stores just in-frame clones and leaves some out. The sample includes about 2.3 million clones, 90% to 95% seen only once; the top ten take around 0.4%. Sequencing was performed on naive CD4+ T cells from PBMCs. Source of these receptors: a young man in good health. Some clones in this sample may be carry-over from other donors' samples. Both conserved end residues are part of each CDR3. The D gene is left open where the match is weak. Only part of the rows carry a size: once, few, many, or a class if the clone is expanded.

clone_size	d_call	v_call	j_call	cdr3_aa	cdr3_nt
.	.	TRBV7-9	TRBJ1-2	CASSSRPENGYTF	TGTGCCAGCAGCTCTCGACCTGAGAATGGCTACACCTTC
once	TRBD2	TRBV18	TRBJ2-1	CASSLSSGGDNEQFF	TGTGCCAGCTCACTTTCTAGCGGGGGGGACAATGAGCAGTTCTTC
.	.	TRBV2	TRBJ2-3	CATPEGDVTQYF	TGTGCCACCCCCGAGGGAGACGTTACGCAGTATTTT
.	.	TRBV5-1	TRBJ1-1	CASSPFGSTEAFF	TGCGCCAGCAGCCCGTTCGGTAGCACTGAAGCTTTCTTT
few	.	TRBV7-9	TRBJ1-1	CASSAQMDSEAFF	TGTGCCAGCAGCGCGCAGATGGACAGTGAAGCTTTCTTT
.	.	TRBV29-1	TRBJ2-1	CSVFALTGSSYNEQFF	TGCAGCGTTTTTGCGCTGACCGGAAGCTCCTACAATGAGCAGTTCTTC
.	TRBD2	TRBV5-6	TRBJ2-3	CASSFRGHAGGTRDTQYF	TGTGCCAGCAGCTTTAGGGGGCATGCGGGAGGGACTCGTGATACGCAGTATTTT
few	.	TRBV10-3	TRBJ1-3	CANSPGLFGNTIYF	TGTGCCAACTCCCCAGGGCTCTTTGGAAACACCATATATTTT
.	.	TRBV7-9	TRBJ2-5	CASSSRETQYF	TGTGCCAGCAGCTCACGGGAGACCCAGTACTTC
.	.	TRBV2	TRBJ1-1	CASSMGVKNTEAFF	TGTGCCAGCAGCATGGGAGTGAAGAACACTGAAGCTTTCTTT
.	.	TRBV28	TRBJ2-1	CASSPLLGGSYNEQFF	TGTGCCAGCAGTCCCCTTTTGGGTGGGTCCTACAATGAGCAGTTCTTC
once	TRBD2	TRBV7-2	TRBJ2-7	CASSLRVAGVYEQYF	TGTGCCAGCAGCTTAAGGGTAGCGGGGGTCTACGAGCAGTACTTC
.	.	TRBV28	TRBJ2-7	CASSLPRGSYEQYF	TGTGCCAGCAGCCTTCCCCGGGGGTCCTACGAGCAGTACTTC
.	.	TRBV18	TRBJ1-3	CASSPTADSGNTIYF	TGTGCCAGCTCACCAACGGCCGACTCTGGAAACACCATATATTTT
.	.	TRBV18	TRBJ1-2	CASSPPLGLNYGYTF	TGTGCCAGCTCACCACCGTTGGGACTTAACTATGGCTACACCTTC
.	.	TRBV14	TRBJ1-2	CASSQVGVGDRHGYTF	TGTGCCAGCAGCCAAGTGGGGGTCGGGGACCGCCATGGCTACACCTTC
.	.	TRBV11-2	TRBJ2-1	CASSLIRNNEQFF	TGTGCCAGCAGCTTAATAAGGAACAATGAGCAGTTCTTC
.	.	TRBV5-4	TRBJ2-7	CASSLGGFQTYEQYF	TGTGCCAGCAGCTTGGGAGGATTCCAGACCTACGAGCAGTACTTC